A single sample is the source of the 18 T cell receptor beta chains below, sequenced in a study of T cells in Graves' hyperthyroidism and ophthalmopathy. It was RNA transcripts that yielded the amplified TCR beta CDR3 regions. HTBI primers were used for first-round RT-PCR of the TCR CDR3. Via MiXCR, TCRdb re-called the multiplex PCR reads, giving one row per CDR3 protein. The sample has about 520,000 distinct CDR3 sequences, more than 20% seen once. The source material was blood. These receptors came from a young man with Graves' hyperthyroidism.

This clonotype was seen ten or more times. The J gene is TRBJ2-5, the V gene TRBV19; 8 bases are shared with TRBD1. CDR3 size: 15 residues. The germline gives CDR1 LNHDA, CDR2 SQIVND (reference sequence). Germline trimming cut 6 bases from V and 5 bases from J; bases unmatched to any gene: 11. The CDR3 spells CASSGQGLVVETQYF. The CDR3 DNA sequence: TGTGCCAGTAGCGGACAGGGTTTAGTGGTGGAGACCCAGTACTTC.

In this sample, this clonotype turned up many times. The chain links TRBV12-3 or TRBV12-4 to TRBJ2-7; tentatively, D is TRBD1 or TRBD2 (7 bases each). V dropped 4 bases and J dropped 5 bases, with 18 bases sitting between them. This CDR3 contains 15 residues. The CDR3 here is CASSSPTGRDDEQYF. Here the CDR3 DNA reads TGTGCCAGCAGTTCACCGACAGGGAGGGACGACGAGCAGTACTTC.

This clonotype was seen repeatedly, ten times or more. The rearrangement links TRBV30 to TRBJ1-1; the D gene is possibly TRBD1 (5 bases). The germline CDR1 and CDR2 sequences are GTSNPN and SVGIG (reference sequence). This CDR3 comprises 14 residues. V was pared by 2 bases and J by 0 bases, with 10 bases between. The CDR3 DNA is TGTGCCTGGAGTTACCGGGGCATGAACACTGAAGCTTTCTTT. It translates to CAWSYRGMNTEAFF.

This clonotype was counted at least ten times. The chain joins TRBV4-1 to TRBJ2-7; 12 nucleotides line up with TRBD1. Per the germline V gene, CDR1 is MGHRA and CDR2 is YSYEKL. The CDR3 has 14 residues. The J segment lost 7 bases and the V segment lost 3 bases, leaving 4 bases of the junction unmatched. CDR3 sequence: CASSQGQGAREQYF. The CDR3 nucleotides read TGCGCCAGCAGCCAGGGACAGGGGGCGCGGGAGCAGTACTTC.

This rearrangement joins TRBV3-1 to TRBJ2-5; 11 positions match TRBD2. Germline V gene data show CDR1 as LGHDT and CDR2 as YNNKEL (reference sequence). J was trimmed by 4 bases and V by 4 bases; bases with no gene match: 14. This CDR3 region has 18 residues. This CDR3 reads CASSPSFSGGVGRETQYF. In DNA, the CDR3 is TGTGCCAGCAGCCCCTCGTTTAGCGGGGGGGTAGGACGAGAGACCCAGTACTTC.

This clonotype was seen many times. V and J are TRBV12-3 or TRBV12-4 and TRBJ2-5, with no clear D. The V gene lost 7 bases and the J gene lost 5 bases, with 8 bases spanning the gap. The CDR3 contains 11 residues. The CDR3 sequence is CASTLGETQYF. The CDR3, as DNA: TGTGCCAGCACCTTGGGCGAGACCCAGTACTTC.

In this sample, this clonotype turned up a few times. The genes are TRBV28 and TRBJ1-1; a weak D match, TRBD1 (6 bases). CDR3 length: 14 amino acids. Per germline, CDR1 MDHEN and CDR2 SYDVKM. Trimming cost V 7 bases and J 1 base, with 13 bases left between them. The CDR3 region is CASTVDRTNTEAFF. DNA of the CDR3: TGTGCCAGCACCGTCGACAGGACGAACACTGAAGCTTTCTTT.

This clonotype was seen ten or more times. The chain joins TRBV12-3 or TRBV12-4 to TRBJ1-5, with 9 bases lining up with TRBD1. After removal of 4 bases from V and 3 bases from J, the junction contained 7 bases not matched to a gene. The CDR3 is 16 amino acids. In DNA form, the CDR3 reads TGTGCCAGCAGTTCGTGGGGACAGGGAGTCAATCAGCCCCAGCATTTT. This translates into CASSSWGQGVNQPQHF.

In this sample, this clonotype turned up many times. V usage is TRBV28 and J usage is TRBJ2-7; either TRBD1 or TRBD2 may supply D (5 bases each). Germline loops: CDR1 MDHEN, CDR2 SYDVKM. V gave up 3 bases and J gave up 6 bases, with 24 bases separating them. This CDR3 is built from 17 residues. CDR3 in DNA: TGTGCCAGCAGTTTTGGTGTTGGGGGACCAGCTACGGGCGAGCAGTACTTC. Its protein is CASSFGVGGPATGEQYF. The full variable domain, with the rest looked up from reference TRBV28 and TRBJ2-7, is DVKVTQSSRYLVKRTGEKVFLECVQDMDHENMFWYRQDPGLGLRLIYFSYDVKMKEKGDIPEGYSVSREKKERFSLILESASTNQTSMYLCASSFGVGGPATGEQYFGPGTRLTVT.

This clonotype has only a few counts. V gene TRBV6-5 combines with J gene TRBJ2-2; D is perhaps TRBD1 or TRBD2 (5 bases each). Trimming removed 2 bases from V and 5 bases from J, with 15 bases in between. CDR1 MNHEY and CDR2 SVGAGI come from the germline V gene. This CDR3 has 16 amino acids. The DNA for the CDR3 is TGTGCCAGCAGTTACCCTGAGGGGTCTCGGACCGGGGAGCTGTTTTTT. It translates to CASSYPEGSRTGELFF.

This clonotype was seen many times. In nucleotides, the CDR3 is TGTGCCAGCAGCGTAGGAGGGGTAAGGGAGACCCAGTACTTC. Its translation: CASSVGGVRETQYF. V is TRBV9 and J is TRBJ2-5; possibly TRBD1 or TRBD2 for D (5 bases each). The V gene lost 0 bases and the J gene lost 5 bases, with 11 bases spanning the gap. This CDR3 has 14 amino acids. Germline V gene data show CDR1 as SGDLS and CDR2 as YYNGEE. The full variable domain, completed using reference TRBV9 and TRBJ2-5, is DSGVTQTPKHLITATGQRVTLRCSPRSGDLSVYWYQQSLDQGLQFLIQYYNGEERAKGNILERFSAQQFPDLHSELNLSSLELGDSALYFCASSVGGVRETQYFGPGTRLLVL.

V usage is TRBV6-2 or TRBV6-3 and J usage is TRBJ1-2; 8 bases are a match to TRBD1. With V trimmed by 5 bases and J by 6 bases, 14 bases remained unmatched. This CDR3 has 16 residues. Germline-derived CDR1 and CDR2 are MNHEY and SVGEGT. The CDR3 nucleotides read TGTGCCAGCAGTGATACACGACAGGGGTGGAGAAATGGCTACACCTTC. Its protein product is CASSDTRQGWRNGYTF.

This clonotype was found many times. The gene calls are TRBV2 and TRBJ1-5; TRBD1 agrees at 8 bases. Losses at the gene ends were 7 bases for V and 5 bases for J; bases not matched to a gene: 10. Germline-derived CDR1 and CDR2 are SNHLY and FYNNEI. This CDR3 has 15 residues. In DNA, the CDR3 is TGTGCCAGCACTGGGGCCACAGGGGGAGATCAGCCCCAGCATTTT. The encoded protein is CASTGATGGDQPQHF.

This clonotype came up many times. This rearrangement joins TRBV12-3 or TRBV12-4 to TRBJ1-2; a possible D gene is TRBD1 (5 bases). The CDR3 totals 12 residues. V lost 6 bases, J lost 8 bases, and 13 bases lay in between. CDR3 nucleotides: TGTGCCAGCAGCCAAAACAGGAAGGGCTACACCTTC. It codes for CASSQNRKGYTF.

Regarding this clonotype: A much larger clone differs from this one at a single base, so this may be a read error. The CDR3 DNA reads as TGTGCCAGCAGCTTACGGATGACGGACGGGGTTTACAATGGCCACACCTTC. This encodes CASSLRMTDGVYNGHTF. The chain couples TRBV11-1 to TRBJ1-2; no definite D call. The CDR3 extends over 17 amino acids. CDR1 is SGHAT and CDR2 is FQDESV in the germline V gene (reference sequence).

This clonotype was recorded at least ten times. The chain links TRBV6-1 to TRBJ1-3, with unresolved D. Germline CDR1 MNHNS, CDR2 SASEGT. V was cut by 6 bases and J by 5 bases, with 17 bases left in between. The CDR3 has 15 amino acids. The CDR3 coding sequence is TGTGCCAGCAGCGCGACGTCGGCCCTTAGAAACACCATATATTTT. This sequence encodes CASSATSALRNTIYF.

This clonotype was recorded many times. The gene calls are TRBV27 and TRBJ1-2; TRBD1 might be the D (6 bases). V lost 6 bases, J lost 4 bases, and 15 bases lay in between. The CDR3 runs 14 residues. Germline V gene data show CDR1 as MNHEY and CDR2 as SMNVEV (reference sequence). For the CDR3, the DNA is TGTGCCAGCAGAGCCCTAGGGGGACCCTATGGCTACACCTTC. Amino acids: CASRALGGPYGYTF.

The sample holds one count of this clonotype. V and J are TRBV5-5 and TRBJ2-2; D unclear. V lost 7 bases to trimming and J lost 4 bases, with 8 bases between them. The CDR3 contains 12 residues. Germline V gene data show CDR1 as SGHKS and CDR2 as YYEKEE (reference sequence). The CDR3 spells CASVHPTGELFF. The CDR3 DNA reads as TGTGCCAGCGTTCATCCCACCGGGGAGCTGTTTTTT.